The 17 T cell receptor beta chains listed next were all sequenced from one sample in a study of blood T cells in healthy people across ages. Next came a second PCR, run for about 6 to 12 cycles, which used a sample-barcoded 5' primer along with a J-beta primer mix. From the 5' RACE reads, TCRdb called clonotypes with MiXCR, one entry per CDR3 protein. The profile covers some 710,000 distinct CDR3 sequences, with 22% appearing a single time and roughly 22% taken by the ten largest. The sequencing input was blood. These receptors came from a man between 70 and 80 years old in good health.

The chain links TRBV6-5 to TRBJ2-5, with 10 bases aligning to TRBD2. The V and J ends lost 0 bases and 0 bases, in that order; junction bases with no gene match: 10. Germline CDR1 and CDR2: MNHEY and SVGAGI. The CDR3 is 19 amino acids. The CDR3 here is CASSYSRSGGARYQETQYF. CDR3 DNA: TGTGCCAGCAGTTACTCACGGAGCGGGGGGGCCAGGTACCAAGAGACCCAGTACTTC.

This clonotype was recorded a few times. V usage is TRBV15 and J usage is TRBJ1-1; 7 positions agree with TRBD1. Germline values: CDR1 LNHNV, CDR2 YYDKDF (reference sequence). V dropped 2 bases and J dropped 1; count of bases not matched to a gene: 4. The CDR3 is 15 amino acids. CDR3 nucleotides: TGTGCCACCAGCAGATTAGGACAGGCGAACACTGAAGCTTTCTTT. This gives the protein CATSRLGQANTEAFF.

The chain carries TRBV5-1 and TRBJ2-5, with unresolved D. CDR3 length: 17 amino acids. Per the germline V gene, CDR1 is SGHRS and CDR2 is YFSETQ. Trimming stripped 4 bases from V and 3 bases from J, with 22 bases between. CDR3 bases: TGCGCCAGCAGCATTAACAACCCGGGCCGACTTAAAGAGACCCAGTACTTC. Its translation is CASSINNPGRLKETQYF.

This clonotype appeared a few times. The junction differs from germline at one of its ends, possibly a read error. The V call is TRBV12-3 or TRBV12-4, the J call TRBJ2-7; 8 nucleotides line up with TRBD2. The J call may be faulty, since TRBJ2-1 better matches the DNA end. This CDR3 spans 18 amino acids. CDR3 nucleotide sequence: TGTGCCAGCAGCTTAGGTGGGACTAGTCCTAGGGCCTACAATGAGCAGTTCTTC. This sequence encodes CASSLGGTSPRAYNEQFF.

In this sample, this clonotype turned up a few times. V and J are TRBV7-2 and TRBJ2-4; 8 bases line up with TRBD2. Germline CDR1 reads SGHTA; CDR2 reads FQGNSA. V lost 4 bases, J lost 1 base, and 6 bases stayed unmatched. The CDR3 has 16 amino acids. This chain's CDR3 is CASSSSPSGAKNIQYF. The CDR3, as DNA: TGTGCCAGCAGCTCCTCACCTAGCGGGGCCAAAAACATTCAGTACTTC.

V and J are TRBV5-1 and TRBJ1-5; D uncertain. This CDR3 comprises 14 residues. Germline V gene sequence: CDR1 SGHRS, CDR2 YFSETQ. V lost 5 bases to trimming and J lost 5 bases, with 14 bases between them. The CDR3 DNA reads TGCGCCAGCAGGATGGCCAGGTCGGATCAGCCCCAGCATTTT. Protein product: CASRMARSDQPQHF.

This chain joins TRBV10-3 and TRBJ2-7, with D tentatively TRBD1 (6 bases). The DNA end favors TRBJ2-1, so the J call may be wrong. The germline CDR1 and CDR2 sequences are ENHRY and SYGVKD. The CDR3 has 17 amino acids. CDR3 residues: CAISESGAGTWGSEQFF. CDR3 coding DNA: TGTGCCATCAGTGAGTCGGGGGCCGGGACCTGGGGAAGTGAGCAGTTCTTC.

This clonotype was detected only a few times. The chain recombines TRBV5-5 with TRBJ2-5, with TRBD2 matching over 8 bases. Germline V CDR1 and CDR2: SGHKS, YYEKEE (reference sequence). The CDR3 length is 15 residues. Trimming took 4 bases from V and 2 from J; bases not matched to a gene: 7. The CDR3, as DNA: TGTGCCAGCAGCAGAATAGGACTAGCTCAAGAGACCCAGTACTTC. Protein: CASSRIGLAQETQYF.

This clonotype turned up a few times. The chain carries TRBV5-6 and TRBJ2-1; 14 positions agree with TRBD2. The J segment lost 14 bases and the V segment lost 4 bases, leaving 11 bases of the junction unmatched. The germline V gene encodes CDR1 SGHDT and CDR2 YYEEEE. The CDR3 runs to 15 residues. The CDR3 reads CASSPRRLAGGPKFF. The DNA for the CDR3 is TGTGCCAGCAGCCCCAGAAGACTAGCGGGGGGGCCGAAGTTCTTC.

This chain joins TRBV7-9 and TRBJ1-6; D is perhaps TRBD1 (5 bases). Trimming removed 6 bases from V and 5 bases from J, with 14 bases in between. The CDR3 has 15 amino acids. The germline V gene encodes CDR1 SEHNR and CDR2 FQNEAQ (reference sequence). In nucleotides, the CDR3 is TGTGCCAGCAGTCATGGGCCAGGGAATAATTCACCCCTCCACTTT. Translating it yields CASSHGPGNNSPLHF. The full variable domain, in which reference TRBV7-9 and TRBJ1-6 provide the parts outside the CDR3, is DTGVSQNPRHKITKRGQNVTFRCDPISEHNRLYWYRQTLGQGPEFLTYFQNEAQLEKSRLLSDRFSAERPKGSFSTLEIQRTEQGDSAMYLCASSHGPGNNSPLHFGNGTRLTVT.

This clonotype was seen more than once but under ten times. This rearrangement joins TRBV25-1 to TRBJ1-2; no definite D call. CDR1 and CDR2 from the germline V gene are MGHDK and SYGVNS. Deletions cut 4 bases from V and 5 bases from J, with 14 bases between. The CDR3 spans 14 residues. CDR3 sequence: CASSATNSFYGYTF. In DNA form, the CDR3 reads TGTGCCAGCAGTGCTACAAACAGTTTTTATGGCTACACCTTC.

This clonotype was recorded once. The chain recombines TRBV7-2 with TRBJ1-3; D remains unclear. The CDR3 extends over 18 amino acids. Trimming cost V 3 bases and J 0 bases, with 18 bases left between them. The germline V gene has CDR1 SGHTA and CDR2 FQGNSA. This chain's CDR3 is CASSLTQPTPSSGNTIYF. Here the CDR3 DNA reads TGTGCCAGCAGCTTGACACAACCGACACCAAGCTCTGGAAACACCATATATTTT.

The CDR3 sequence: CASSPRMVGGSGTEAFF. Here the CDR3 DNA reads TGTGCCAGCTCACCGAGGATGGTTGGGGGGTCGGGCACTGAAGCTTTCTTT. This rearrangement joins TRBV18 to TRBJ1-1; tentatively, D is TRBD1 (5 bases). This CDR3 comprises 17 residues. V was cut by 3 bases and J by 4 bases, with 21 bases left in between. The germline V gene has CDR1 KGHSH and CDR2 LQKENI.

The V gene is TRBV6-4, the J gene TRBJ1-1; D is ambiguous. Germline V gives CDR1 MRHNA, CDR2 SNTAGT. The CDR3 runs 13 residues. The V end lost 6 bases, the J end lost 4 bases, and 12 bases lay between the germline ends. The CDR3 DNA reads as TGTGCCAGCAGCGACGGGATACTCACTGAAGCTTTCTTT. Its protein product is CASSDGILTEAFF.

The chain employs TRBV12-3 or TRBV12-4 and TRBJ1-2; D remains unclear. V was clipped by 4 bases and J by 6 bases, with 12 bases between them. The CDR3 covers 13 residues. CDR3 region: CASSSRREDGYTF. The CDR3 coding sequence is TGTGCCAGCAGTTCCCGGAGGGAGGATGGCTACACCTTC.

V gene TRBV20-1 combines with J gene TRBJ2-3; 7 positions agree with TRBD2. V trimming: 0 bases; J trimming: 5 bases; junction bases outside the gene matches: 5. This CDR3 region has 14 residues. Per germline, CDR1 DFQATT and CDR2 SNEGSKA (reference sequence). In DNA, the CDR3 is TGCAGTGCTAGAGATCTCAGGGAGGGAGATACGCAGTATTTT. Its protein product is CSARDLREGDTQYF.

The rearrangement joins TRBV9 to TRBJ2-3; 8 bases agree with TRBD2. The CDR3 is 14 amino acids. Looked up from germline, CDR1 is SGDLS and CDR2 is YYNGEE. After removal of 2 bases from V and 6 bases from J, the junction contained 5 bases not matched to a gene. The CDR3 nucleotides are TGTGCCAGCAGCGTTCGATTAGCGGGGGATACGCAGTATTTT. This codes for CASSVRLAGDTQYF. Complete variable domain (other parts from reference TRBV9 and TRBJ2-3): DSGVTQTPKHLITATGQRVTLRCSPRSGDLSVYWYQQSLDQGLQFLIQYYNGEERAKGNILERFSAQQFPDLHSELNLSSLELGDSALYFCASSVRLAGDTQYFGPGTRLTVL.